These T cell receptor beta chains were read from a single sample in a study of CD4+ T cells in melanoma. Profiling relied on immunoSEQ multiplex PCR, and the TCRdb table lists in-frame clones only, not all of them. The table shows around 110,000 clones, with about nine tenths occurring only once. Sequenced sample: peripheral blood. All receptors derive from a human donor with melanoma. CDR3s include the opening cysteine and the closing phenylalanine or tryptophan. The D gene is left open where the match is weak. A row's size may be missing; if present it is once, few, many or a size class.

TRBJ1-2	NA	NA	TRBV9	CASSSQPPVGYTF	TGTGCCAGCAGCTCCCAGCCTCCGGTTGGCTACACCTTC
TRBJ2-3	NA	TRBD1	TRBV5-4	CASSSRTGPDTQYF	TGTGCCAGCAGCTCACGGACAGGCCCAGATACGCAGTATTTT
TRBJ1-1	once	NA	TRBV19	CASTEGYNTEAFF	TGTGCCAGTACGGAAGGTTATAACACTGAAGCTTTCTTT
TRBJ2-7	NA	NA	TRBV7-3	CASSLDSGSYEQYF	TGTGCCAGCAGCTTAGATAGCGGTTCGTACGAGCAGTACTTC
TRBJ1-2	NA	TRBD1	TRBV6-5	CASSYSRGQSLYGYTF	TGTGCCAGCAGTTACTCGAGGGGGCAGTCCCTCTATGGCTACACCTTC
TRBJ2-1	NA	TRBD2	TRBV15	CATSRVRGLAGENEQFF	TGTGCCACCAGCAGGGTACGGGGACTAGCGGGGGAGAATGAGCAGTTCTTC
TRBJ1-4	NA	NA	TRBV5-1	CASSLAVLPNEKLFF	TGCGCCAGCAGCTTGGCCGTCCTGCCTAATGAAAAACTGTTTTTT
TRBJ2-7	NA	NA	TRBV7-2	CASSLGQEAYEQYF	TGTGCCAGCAGCTTAGGACAGGAGGCCTACGAGCAGTACTTC
TRBJ2-5	NA	NA	TRBV7-2	CASSPPGVKETQYF	TGTGCCAGCAGCCCCCCGGGGGTTAAAGAGACCCAGTACTTC
TRBJ2-2	NA	TRBD2	TRBV11-3	CASSLDGGATGELFF	TGTGCCAGCAGCTTAGACGGGGGGGCGACCGGGGAGCTGTTTTTT
TRBJ1-3	NA	NA	TRBV4-3	CASSQDFGEAGNTIYF	TGCGCCAGCAGCCAAGATTTCGGGGAGGCTGGAAACACCATATATTTT
TRBJ1-3	NA	NA	TRBV6-5	CASSYSRGQAGNTIYF	TGTGCCAGCAGTTACTCGCGAGGACAAGCTGGAAACACCATATATTTT
TRBJ2-2	NA	NA	TRBV7-2	CASSPGRRHTGELFF	TGTGCCAGCAGCCCGGGTAGGAGGCACACCGGGGAGCTGTTTTTT
TRBJ2-7	NA	NA	TRBV7-2	CASSRQAGESSYEQYF	TGTGCCAGCAGCCGACAGGCGGGAGAGAGCTCCTACGAGCAGTACTTC
TRBJ2-1	NA	TRBD1	TRBV6-4	CASSRDSNNEQFF	TGTGCCAGCAGTCGGGACAGCAACAATGAGCAGTTCTTC
TRBJ2-3	NA	NA	TRBV7-3	CASSLRGFSTDTQYF	TGTGCCAGCAGCTTAAGGGGGTTTAGCACAGATACGCAGTATTTT
TRBJ2-4	NA	NA	TRBV5-1	CASSSNTGENIQYF	TGCGCCAGCAGCTCAAATACCGGGGAAAACATTCAGTACTTC
TRBJ1-5	NA	NA	TRBV28	CASSLSFGYSNQPQHF	TGTGCCAGCAGTTTATCGTTCGGGTATAGCAATCAGCCCCAGCATTTT
TRBJ2-3	NA	NA	TRBV11-2	CASSLVVGQATDTQYF	TGTGCCAGCAGCTTAGTAGTAGGTCAAGCCACAGATACGCAGTATTTT
TRBJ2-3	NA	TRBD2	TRBV10-1	CATTGVTAAGGRCTDTQYF	TGCGCCACCACGGGGGTTACAGCAGCGGGGGGCCGATGCACAGATACGCAGTATTTT
TRBJ2-2	once	TRBD1	TRBV6-5	CASRTGGRIGELFF	TGTGCCAGCCGGACAGGGGGCAGGATCGGGGAGCTGTTTTTT
TRBJ1-6	NA	NA	TRBV18	CASSPGYDDSPLHF	TGTGCCAGCTCACCGGGGTACGACGATTCACCCCTCCACTTT
TRBJ1-1	NA	NA	TRBV6-5	CASSRAAEAFF	TGTGCCAGCAGTAGGGCAGCTGAAGCTTTCTTT
TRBJ1-3	NA	NA	TRBV5-1	CASSYDWEGNTIYF	TGCGCCAGCAGCTATGATTGGGAGGGAAACACCATATATTTT
TRBJ2-1	NA	TRBD1	TRBV15	CATSSRAGGYNEQFF	TGTGCAACCAGCAGCCGGGCAGGGGGATACAATGAGCAGTTCTTC
TRBJ1-3	NA	TRBD1	TRBV7-3	CASSPGGALGNTIYF	TGTGCCAGCAGCCCAGGGGGCGCGTTAGGAAACACCATATATTTT
TRBJ2-1	NA	TRBD2	TRBV5-5	CASSLGLAGTLQSEQFF	TGTGCCAGCAGCTTGGGGCTAGCGGGGACCCTCCAGAGTGAGCAGTTCTTC
TRBJ2-2	NA	TRBD2	TRBV7-9	CASSLIGLAANTGELFF	TGTGCCAGCAGCTTAATAGGACTAGCGGCCAACACCGGGGAGCTGTTTTTT
TRBJ2-3	once	NA	TRBV10-3	CAISDDEGITDTQYF	TGTGCCATCAGTGATGATGAGGGGATCACAGATACGCAGTATTTT
TRBJ1-2	NA	NA	TRBV5-1	CASSLGAGPYGYTF	TGCGCCAGCAGCTTGGGGGCAGGGCCCTATGGCTACACCTTC
TRBJ2-3	NA	NA	TRBV19	CASTAEGADTQYF	TGTGCCAGTACGGCCGAAGGCGCAGATACGCAGTATTTT
TRBJ2-3	NA	NA	TRBV10-3	CAISAERGGSGTDTQYF	TGTGCCATCAGTGCCGAACGTGGGGGTTCGGGCACAGATACGCAGTATTTT
TRBJ1-1	few	NA	TRBV5-6	CASSLSAYTEAFF	TGTGCCAGCAGCTTGAGCGCCTACACTGAAGCTTTCTTT
TRBJ1-4	NA	NA	TRBV4-1	CASSHLEELNEKLFF	TGCGCCAGCAGCCACCTCGAAGAGTTGAATGAAAAACTGTTTTTT
TRBJ1-3	few	NA	TRBV4-1	CASSQVLTGNTIYF	TGCGCCAGCAGCCAAGTTCTAACTGGAAACACCATATATTTT
TRBJ1-1	NA	NA	TRBV6-4	CASSPGGRGTEAFF	TGTGCCAGCAGCCCCGGGGGCCGGGGGACTGAAGCTTTCTTT
TRBJ1-3	NA	NA	TRBV28	CASSFRPSGNTIYF	TGTGCCAGCAGTTTCAGGCCCTCTGGAAACACCATATATTTT
TRBJ1-4	NA	NA	TRBV5-1	CASTQDRFATNEKLFF	TGCGCCAGCACCCAGGACAGATTTGCAACTAATGAAAAACTGTTTTTT
TRBJ2-2	once	NA	TRBV4-3	CASSHTPGTGELFF	TGCGCCAGCAGCCACACCCCAGGGACCGGGGAGCTGTTTTTT
TRBJ2-3	NA	TRBD2	TRBV9	CASSVGIAGTDTQYF	TGTGCCAGCAGCGTAGGTATAGCGGGAACAGATACGCAGTATTTT
TRBJ2-2	NA	TRBD1	TRBV28	CASSPPGQGLTGELFF	TGTGCCAGCAGTCCTCCGGGACAGGGGTTAACCGGGGAGCTGTTTTTT
TRBJ2-7	NA	TRBD2	TRBV10-3	CAISEAGGGGIYEQYF	TGTGCCATCAGTGAGGCGGGAGGAGGTGGAATCTACGAGCAGTACTTC
TRBJ1-5	NA	NA	TRBV27	CASPTGVVGNQPQHF	TGTGCCAGCCCTACGGGGGTGGTAGGCAATCAGCCCCAGCATTTT
TRBJ2-3	NA	TRBD1	TRBV5-1	CARKMGTEKGFSTDTQYF	TGCGCCAGAAAGATGGGGACAGAAAAGGGGTTTAGCACAGATACGCAGTATTTT
TRBJ1-6	few	NA	TRBV6-5	CASRTDMSNSPLHF	TGTGCCAGCAGAACTGACATGAGTAATTCACCCCTCCACTTT
TRBJ2-1	NA	NA	TRBV10-3	CAISSRTDHEQFF	TGTGCCATCAGCTCTAGGACTGACCATGAGCAGTTCTTC
TRBJ1-4	NA	NA	TRBV7-2	CASSFQGREKLFF	TGTGCCAGCAGCTTCCAGGGGCGGGAAAAACTGTTTTTT
TRBJ2-3	NA	NA	TRBV5-1	CASSLDRVVVDTQYF	TGCGCCAGCAGCTTGGACAGGGTCGTGGTCGATACGCAGTATTTT
TRBJ2-1	NA	TRBD2	TRBV7-8	CASMLLAGIRYEQFF	TGTGCCAGCATGCTACTAGCGGGGATACGATATGAGCAGTTCTTC
TRBJ2-7	NA	NA	TRBV5-5	CASSSPWTSYEQYF	TGTGCCAGCAGCTCCCCCTGGACCTCCTACGAGCAGTACTTC
TRBJ2-3	NA	TRBD1	TRBV28	CASSLRGLVAQNTQYF	TGTGCCAGCAGTTTAAGGGGGCTTGTGGCGCAGAATACGCAGTATTTT
TRBJ2-5	NA	NA	TRBV4-2	CASSPFAGLGGQETQYF	TGTGCCAGCAGCCCCTTTGCGGGGCTCGGTGGCCAAGAGACCCAGTACTTC